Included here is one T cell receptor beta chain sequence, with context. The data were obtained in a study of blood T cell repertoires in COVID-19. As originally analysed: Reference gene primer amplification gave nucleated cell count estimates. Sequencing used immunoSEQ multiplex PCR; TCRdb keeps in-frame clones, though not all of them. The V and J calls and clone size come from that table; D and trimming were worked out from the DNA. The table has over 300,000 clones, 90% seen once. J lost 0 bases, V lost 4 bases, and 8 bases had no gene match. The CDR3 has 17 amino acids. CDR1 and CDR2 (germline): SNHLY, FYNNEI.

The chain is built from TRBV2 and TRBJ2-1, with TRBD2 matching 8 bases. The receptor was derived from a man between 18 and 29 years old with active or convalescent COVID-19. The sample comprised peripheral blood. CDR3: CASSVAGGGFSYNEQFF. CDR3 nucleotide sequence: TGTGCCAGCAGTGTAGCCGGGGGGGGTTTCTCCTACAATGAGCAGTTCTTC. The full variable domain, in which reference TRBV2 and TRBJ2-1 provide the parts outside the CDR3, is EPEVTQTPSHQVTQMGQEVILRCVPISNHLYFYWYRQILGQKVEFLVSFYNNEISEKSEIFDDQFSVERPDGSNFTLKIRSTKLEDSAMYFCASSVAGGGFSYNEQFFGPGTRLTVL.